This TCR beta chain was recovered during a study of blood T cell repertoires in COVID-19. At the level of the study: PBMCs, B-cell-depleted T cells, or T cells provided the cDNA or gDNA that made up the material.

Germline trimming cut 4 bases from V and 5 bases from J; bases unmatched to any gene: 11. This CDR3 region has 16 residues. Germline CDR1 and CDR2: SGHRS and YFSETQ. Only in-frame clones appear in the TCRdb table, and some are missing; sequencing was by immunoSEQ multiplex PCR. Of fewer than 350,000 clones listed, around 87% are singletons. Individuals drawn from about two dozen US areas were about 18 to 90 years old. Cohort allocation depended upon clinical history that participants reported. This receptor was obtained from a woman between 18 and 30 years old with acute COVID-19. Material for sequencing was PBMCs or T cells enriched from blood (not recorded which). V usage is TRBV5-1 and J usage is TRBJ2-5; 10 bases are shared with TRBD2. The CDR3: CASSRLAGELGETQYF. The DNA of the CDR3 is TGCGCCAGCAGCCGGCTAGCGGGAGAATTGGGCGAGACCCAGTACTTC.